This T cell receptor beta chain is drawn from a study of blood T cell repertoires in COVID-19. Study background: PBMCs, B-cell-depleted T cells, or T cells were the source of the cDNA or gDNA that made up the material.

The CDR3 runs to 15 residues. The germline gives CDR1 ENHRY, CDR2 SYGVKD. V lost 8 bases and J lost 0; bases outside the gene matches: 5. Libraries were prepared by immunoSEQ multiplex PCR; TCRdb keeps only in-frame clonotypes and omits some of them. The data contain about 460,000 clones, roughly nine tenths of them singletons. Living in 24 US areas, the participants were between 18 and 89 years of age. Participants' own reports of clinical history determined their cohort assignment. Either two negative PCRs, clearance, or symptom resolution qualified Cohort 3 donors as recovered. The TCR comes from an older woman who had recovered from COVID-19. This chain links TRBV10-3 with TRBJ1-3; TRBD1 matches at 9 bases. Sequencing was carried out using PBMCs or T cells enriched from blood (not recorded which). CDR3: CAISGTGNSGNTIYF. CDR3 coding DNA: TGTGCCATCTCCGGGACAGGGAACTCTGGAAACACCATATATTTT.